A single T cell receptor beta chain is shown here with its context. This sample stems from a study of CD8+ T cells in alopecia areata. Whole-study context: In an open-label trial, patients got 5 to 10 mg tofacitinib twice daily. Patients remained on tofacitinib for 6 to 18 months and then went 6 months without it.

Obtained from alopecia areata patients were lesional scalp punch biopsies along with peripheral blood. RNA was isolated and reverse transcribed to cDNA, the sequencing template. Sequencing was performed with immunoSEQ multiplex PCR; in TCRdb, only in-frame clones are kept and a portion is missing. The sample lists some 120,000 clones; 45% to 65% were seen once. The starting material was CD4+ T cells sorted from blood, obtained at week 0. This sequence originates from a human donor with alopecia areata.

CDR3 region: CASRVAAGTDTQYF. For the CDR3, the DNA is TGCGCCAGCAGAGTAGCGGCTGGCACAGATACGCAGTATTTT. V usage is TRBV5-1 and J usage is TRBJ2-3; D perhaps matches TRBD2 (6 bases). With 5 bases removed from V and 1 base from J, the gap between germline ends came to 11 bases. Germline assignment: CDR1 SGHRS and CDR2 YFSETQ. The CDR3 loop spans 14 amino acids. Complete variable domain (other parts from reference TRBV5-1 and TRBJ2-3): KAGVTQTPRYLIKTRGQQVTLSCSPISGHRSVSWYQQTPGQGLQFLFEYFSETQRNKGNFPGRFSGRQFSNSRSEMNVSTLELGDSALYLCASRVAAGTDTQYFGPGTRLTVL.